Listed below are T cell receptor beta chains from one sample, sequenced in a study of TIL therapy for anti-PD-1-resistant metastatic lung cancer. TCRdb's copy holds only in-frame clones and misses some; the assay was immunoSEQ multiplex PCR. Among 50,000 to 70,000 clones listed, 75% to 90% were seen once. Sequences were derived from blood, sampled at baseline. The receptors originated from a person aged 25-85 years with non-small cell lung cancer. Each CDR3 is given with its conserved first and last residue. A D gene is named only where the DNA matches it firmly. The listing skips clone size in some rows; elsewhere it reads once, few, many or a size class.

TRBD1	TRBV11-2	NA	TRBJ1-4	TGTGCCAGCAGGGGACAGGGGCCGGGACCCGAAAAACTGTTTTTT	CASRGQGPGPEKLFF
NA	TRBV28	NA	TRBJ2-5	TGTGCCAGCAGTTTTCGGAGACAAGAGACCCAGTACTTC	CASSFRRQETQYF
NA	TRBV30	NA	TRBJ1-2	TGTGCCTGGGAAAGGGGGAGGGCCTATGGCTACACCTTC	CAWERGRAYGYTF
TRBD1	TRBV6-2/TRBV6-3	once	TRBJ1-1	TGTGCCAGCAGTTATCAGGGGGGCCTCGAGGCTTTCTTT	CASSYQGGLEAFF
TRBD1	TRBV27	NA	TRBJ1-1	TGTGCCAGCAGACGCATTCCGACAGGGCCATACCCTGAAGCTTTCTTT	CASRRIPTGPYPEAFF
NA	TRBV7-9	NA	TRBJ2-3	TGTGCCAGCAGCTTAGGGGAACACAGCACAGATACGCAGTATTTT	CASSLGEHSTDTQYF
NA	TRBV7-9	few	TRBJ1-1	TGTGCCAGCGGCCTAAAGAACACTGAAGCTTTCTTT	CASGLKNTEAFF
TRBD2	TRBV3-1/TRBV3-2	NA	TRBJ2-4	TGTGCCAGCAGCCCAGGTTGGACTAGCGGGGGCCGACCAGCCAAAAACATTCAGTACTTC	CASSPGWTSGGRPAKNIQYF
TRBD1	TRBV20-1	NA	TRBJ2-3	TGCAGTGCTAGTCAGGGGGCAGGCTCGGCAGATACGCAGTATTTT	CSASQGAGSADTQYF
TRBD2	TRBV27	NA	TRBJ2-3	TGTGCCAGCAGGGGGCTAGCGGAGTTCACAGATACGCAGTATTTT	CASRGLAEFTDTQYF
TRBD1	TRBV18	once	TRBJ2-2	TGTGCCAGCTCCCGGAGCCTTCGACAGGGCGCCGGGGAGCTGTTTTTT	CASSRSLRQGAGELFF
NA	TRBV18	once	TRBJ2-3	TGTGCCAGCTCACCATCTACCGGCACAGATACGCAGTATTTT	CASSPSTGTDTQYF
NA	TRBV3-1/TRBV3-2	NA	TRBJ2-5	TGTGCCAGCAGCCAAGCTGAGTTTTGGGGAGAGACCCAGTACTTC	CASSQAEFWGETQYF
TRBD2	TRBV19	NA	TRBJ2-1	TGTGCCAGTACCTCTTCCCCCAGCGGGGGGGCTTATGAGCAGTTCTTC	CASTSSPSGGAYEQFF
NA	TRBV5-1	NA	TRBJ1-4	TGCGCCAGCAGCTTGCCCCAGGGGCAGGCTAATGAAAAACTGTTTTTT	CASSLPQGQANEKLFF
NA	TRBV14	NA	TRBJ2-1	TGTGCCAGCAGCCACTGGAGGGCGGGCAATGAGCAGTTCTTC	CASSHWRAGNEQFF
NA	TRBV5-1	NA	TRBJ2-7	TGCGCCAGCAGCTTGGGGCAGGGCAGCTCCTACGAGCAGTACTTC	CASSLGQGSSYEQYF
NA	TRBV28	NA	TRBJ2-5	TGTGCCAGCAGCCCCATTGCTACTCATATGGGGGAGACCCAGTACTTC	CASSPIATHMGETQYF
NA	TRBV28	NA	TRBJ2-3	TGTGCCGGTGCAGAGTTTGGCACAGATACGCAGTATTTT	CAGAEFGTDTQYF
NA	TRBV6-5	NA	TRBJ2-3	TGTGCCAGCAGTTTTAAAAGAAGGAGGGCAGATACGCAGTATTTT	CASSFKRRRADTQYF
NA	TRBV7-3	NA	TRBJ1-2	TGTGCCAGCAGCTTCGCAGAGGGCTCTGGCTACACCTTC	CASSFAEGSGYTF
NA	TRBV27	NA	TRBJ1-4	TGTGCCAGCAGTTCAGCTTTCTCGGAACTGTTTTTT	CASSSAFSELFF
NA	TRBV6-1	NA	TRBJ1-1	TGTGCCAGCAGTGAAGGGGGGGGGAACACTGAAGCTTTCTTT	CASSEGGGNTEAFF
TRBD2	TRBV7-2	NA	TRBJ2-7	TGTGCCAGCAGCTTAGGCAGGAGCGGGGGGACCTCCTACGAGCAGTACTTC	CASSLGRSGGTSYEQYF
NA	TRBV6-5	NA	TRBJ1-5	TGTGCCAGCAGTTATGGGTTGGGTCAGCCCCAGCATTTT	CASSYGLGQPQHF
NA	TRBV3-1/TRBV3-2	NA	TRBJ2-1	TGTGCCAGCAGCCAAGGGGTTGGCGCGTTCTTC	CASSQGVGAFF
TRBD2	TRBV9	NA	TRBJ2-4	TGTGCCAGCAGCGTATCTAGCGGCGATACCCGCGCCAAAAACATTCAGTACTTC	CASSVSSGDTRAKNIQYF
TRBD1	TRBV9	once	TRBJ2-3	TGTGCCAGCAGCCCACCGTCCGGGACAGGTGACACAGATACGCAGTATTTT	CASSPPSGTGDTDTQYF
TRBD1	TRBV6-5	NA	TRBJ1-1	TGTGCCAGCAGTAAAAGGGACAGAAGGGTTGAAGCTTTCTTT	CASSKRDRRVEAFF
NA	TRBV29-1	once	TRBJ1-4	TGCAGCGTTGGGTGGGGCACTAATGAAAAACTGTTTTTT	CSVGWGTNEKLFF
TRBD2	TRBV5-1	few	TRBJ2-1	TGCGCCAGCAGCGCCTCGGGACTAGCGGGAGAATCCTACAATGAGCAGTTCTTC	CASSASGLAGESYNEQFF
NA	TRBV18	NA	TRBJ2-2	TGTGCCAGCTCACCACCGTCAGGGTTTAACGGGGAGCTGTTTTTT	CASSPPSGFNGELFF
NA	TRBV4-1	NA	TRBJ2-7	TGCGCCAGCAGCCAAGAAATCTCTCCGGGGGTGCAGTACTTC	CASSQEISPGVQYF
NA	TRBV6-2/TRBV6-3	once	TRBJ1-5	TGTGCCAGCACTTACGCACAGGTTGGCAATCAGCCCCAGCATTTT	CASTYAQVGNQPQHF
TRBD1	TRBV18	NA	TRBJ1-2	TGTGCCAGCTCACCGGCCGTTCTCACAGGGGGCGATGGCTACACCTTC	CASSPAVLTGGDGYTF
NA	TRBV30	NA	TRBJ2-5	TGTGCCTGGTCCTCCGTGGGGAAGCAAGAGACCCAGTACTTC	CAWSSVGKQETQYF
NA	TRBV7-2	NA	TRBJ2-7	TGTGCCAGCAGCTTAGCGGAACTAGCCGGACGGTACGAGCAGTACTTC	CASSLAELAGRYEQYF
NA	TRBV7-2	NA	TRBJ2-3	TGTGCCAGCAGCTTGTCCCAGCGGGTGGTCACAGATACGCAGTATTTT	CASSLSQRVVTDTQYF
TRBD1	TRBV30	NA	TRBJ2-7	TGTGCCTGGGACCGGGACAGGGGTTACGAGCAGTACTTC	CAWDRDRGYEQYF
NA	TRBV6-2/TRBV6-3	few	TRBJ2-7	TGTGCCAGCAGTTATGTCGGGACACCATACGAGCAGTACTTC	CASSYVGTPYEQYF
NA	TRBV19	NA	TRBJ2-2	TGTGCCAGTAGTAGGACAGCCAACACCGGGGAGCTGTTTTTT	CASSRTANTGELFF
NA	TRBV5-3	NA	TRBJ1-5	TGTGCCAGAAGCGCGGGGGAGGAGGGCAATCAGCCCCAGCATTTT	CARSAGEEGNQPQHF
NA	TRBV2	NA	TRBJ2-7	TGTGCCAGCAAGAGAGACCTGAGCTCCTACGAGCAGTACTTC	CASKRDLSSYEQYF
NA	TRBV7-9	once	TRBJ2-7	TGTGCCAGCAGCATTGACAGCCGGGAGCAGTACTTC	CASSIDSREQYF